The text below deals with one T cell receptor (beta chain). Its specificity is unknown. Between the trimmed V and J ends, which lost 6 bases and 0 bases, there was a span of 7 bases. The CDR3 runs 13 residues. This record comes from a study of post-analysis software for immune sequencing data. The study's findings and limits: Patients used about five TRBV segments, including TRBV5-6, TRBV5-1 and TRBV20-1, more often than controls. Samples from one preparation batch, clustered by F measure, grouped strongly together.

TCR beta cDNA libraries had unique molecular identifiers. TCRdb reprocessed the PCR reads with MiXCR, giving one entry per CDR3 protein. The table records roughly 400,000 distinct CDR3 sequences, 35% to 45% of them present only once. The source of this sequence is a girl aged 2 to 9 with multiple sclerosis. The sequenced sample was blood. V and J are TRBV12-3 or TRBV12-4 and TRBJ2-3; D gene unclear. The CDR3 DNA sequence: TGTGCCAGCAGGACCCATAGCACAGATACGCAGTATTTT. Translating it yields CASRTHSTDTQYF.